The 30 T cell receptor beta chains listed next were all sequenced from one sample in a study of immune evolution from preneoplasia to lung adenocarcinoma. Clones were sequenced by immunoSEQ multiplex PCR, and TCRdb holds only the in-frame ones, with some missing. This sample carries some 9,200 clones, 80% to 90% of them seen once, and the ten largest clones take under 7%. Material: FFPE minimally invasive lung adenocarcinoma tissue. The receptors originated from a person aged 70 to 85 with lung adenocarcinoma.

This clone has only one observation. The chain carries TRBV29-1 and TRBJ2-1; D possibly matches TRBD1 or TRBD2 (5 bases each). This CDR3 comprises 13 residues. Germline loops: CDR1 SQVTM, CDR2 ANQGSEA. V was shortened by 8 bases and J by 2 bases, with 13 bases between the two germline ends. This chain's CDR3 is CSTRDQTYNEQFF. The CDR3 DNA sequence: TGCAGCACCCGGGACCAGACCTACAATGAGCAGTTCTTC.

V and J are TRBV14 and TRBJ1-1, with D unclear. The V and J ends lost 0 bases and 7 bases respectively, with 6 bases between them. CDR1 and CDR2 (germline): SGHDN, FVKESK. The CDR3 extends over 12 amino acids. This CDR3 is CASSQDLYEAFF. The CDR3 DNA is TGTGCCAGCAGCCAAGATCTCTATGAAGCTTTCTTT.

The V and J genes are TRBV2 and TRBJ2-3; D might be TRBD1 or TRBD2, each matching 5 bases. Germline CDR1 reads SNHLY; CDR2 reads FYNNEI. This CDR3 is 14 amino acids long. V gave up 6 bases and J gave up 1 base, with 11 bases separating them. CDR3 residues: CASSRGLGTDTQYF. In DNA form, the CDR3 reads TGTGCCAGCAGCCGGGGCCTCGGCACAGATACGCAGTATTTT.

The V call is TRBV5-1, the J call TRBJ2-3; TRBD2 aligns across 8 bases. The V and J ends lost 3 bases and 5 bases, in that order; junction bases with no gene match: 8. CDR1 is SGHRS, CDR2 YFSETQ, per germline. The CDR3 totals 15 residues. Here the CDR3 DNA reads TGCGCCAGCAGCTCCGTGGGACTAGAATTAGATACGCAGTATTTT. It translates to CASSSVGLELDTQYF.

The rearrangement uses TRBV5-6 and TRBJ2-1, with TRBD1 as a possible D gene (5 bases). Germline V gene data show CDR1 as SGHDT and CDR2 as YYEEEE. The V end was cut by 3 bases, the J end by 3 bases, with 13 bases between. The CDR3 is 15 residues long. The CDR3 loop reads CASSSDILNYNEQFF. The CDR3 DNA sequence: TGTGCCAGCAGCTCGGACATCCTAAACTACAATGAGCAGTTCTTC. Filled out from reference TRBV5-6 and TRBJ2-1, the complete variable domain reads DAGVTQSPTHLIKTRGQQVTLRCSPKSGHDTVSWYQQALGQGPQFIFQYYEEEERQRGNFPDRFSGHQFPNYSSELNVNALLLGDSALYLCASSSDILNYNEQFFGPGTRLTVL.

The genes are TRBV10-3 and TRBJ1-4; 9 positions agree with TRBD1. The CDR3 is 15 amino acids. CDR1 is ENHRY and CDR2 is SYGVKD in the germline V gene. V trimming: 11 bases; J trimming: 7 bases; junction bases outside the gene matches: 14. CDR3 nucleotide sequence: TGTGCCTCACGGACAGGGGCCTACCGTAGTGAAAAACTGTTTTTT. Its translation is CASRTGAYRSEKLFF.

The chain is built from TRBV5-1 and TRBJ2-1, with a weak D call TRBD1 (6 bases). Per germline, CDR1 SGHRS and CDR2 YFSETQ. The CDR3 contains 12 residues. Deletions cut 0 bases from V and 10 bases from J, with 8 bases between. This CDR3 reads CASSLAGQEQFF. As DNA, the CDR3 is TGCGCCAGCAGCTTGGCCGGACAGGAGCAGTTCTTC.

The chain is built from TRBV30 and TRBJ1-3, with D possibly matching TRBD1 (6 bases). The CDR3 spans 13 residues. Germline lookup yields CDR1 GTSNPN and CDR2 SVGIG (reference sequence). The V end lost 1 base, the J end lost 4 bases, and 8 bases lay between the germline ends. The CDR3 nucleotides are TGTGCCTGGAGTGACAGGGTGGGAAACACCATATATTTT. Protein: CAWSDRVGNTIYF.

This chain joins TRBV5-4 and TRBJ1-6; TRBD1 matches at 8 bases. Trimming at V came to 4 bases and at J to 0 bases, leaving 6 bases not matched to a gene. The germline gives CDR1 SGHNT, CDR2 YYREEE (reference sequence). The CDR3 sequence is 17 residues long. The CDR3 sequence: CASSATGGSSYNSPLHF. In nucleotides, the CDR3 is TGTGCCAGCAGCGCAACAGGGGGGAGCTCCTATAATTCACCCCTCCACTTT.

The chain uses TRBV30 and TRBJ2-4; D not resolved. CDR3 length: 13 residues. V shed 3 bases and J shed 9 bases, with 15 bases lying between them. The germline gives CDR1 GTSNPN, CDR2 SVGIG (reference sequence). CDR3 in amino acids: CAWRRTRSGIQYF. CDR3 nucleotide sequence: TGTGCCTGGAGAAGAACAAGATCAGGCATTCAGTACTTC.

This sequence joins TRBV2 and TRBJ2-3, with D perhaps matching TRBD1 or TRBD2 (5 bases each). Trimming left V 6 bases short and J 2 bases short, with 15 bases between. Germline loops: CDR1 SNHLY, CDR2 FYNNEI. The CDR3 spans 15 residues. CDR3 sequence: CASSSPGRHTDTQYF. For the CDR3, the DNA is TGTGCCAGCAGCTCCCCGGGACGCCACACAGATACGCAGTATTTT.

J is TRBJ2-3 and V is TRBV18; D is possibly TRBD2 (6 bases). The CDR3 runs 15 residues. V was cut by 2 bases and J by 2 bases, with 11 bases left in between. Germline lookup yields CDR1 KGHSH and CDR2 LQKENI. CDR3: CASSPGGRNTDTQYF. The CDR3 DNA sequence: TGTGCCAGCTCACCAGGGGGGAGGAACACAGATACGCAGTATTTT.

The chain couples TRBV7-3 to TRBJ2-5; TRBD2 agrees at 7 bases. J was trimmed by 5 bases and V by 8 bases; bases with no gene match: 11. The germline V gene encodes CDR1 SGHTA and CDR2 FQGTGA. This CDR3 comprises 14 residues. This CDR3 reads CASSPSGEGETQYF. The CDR3 nucleotides read TGTGCCAGCTCGCCAAGTGGGGAGGGTGAGACCCAGTACTTC.

The gene calls are TRBV6-1 and TRBJ1-2, with D unresolved. Trimming stripped 5 bases from V and 2 bases from J, with 12 bases between. This CDR3 is 14 amino acids long. Germline V gives CDR1 MNHNS, CDR2 SASEGT. The CDR3 here is CASSPGGANYGYTF. CDR3 coding DNA: TGTGCCAGCAGTCCAGGAGGCGCAAACTATGGCTACACCTTC.

The CDR3 coding sequence is TGTGCTAGTGGGCTGATGGATGAGCAGTTCTTC. As protein: CASGLMDEQFF. This chain joins TRBV12-5 and TRBJ2-1; no definite D call. This CDR3 spans 11 amino acids. Germline V gene data show CDR1 as LGHNT and CDR2 as FRNRAP. Trimming removed 6 bases from V and 8 bases from J, with 8 bases in between.

This clone is medium-sized (0.01 to 0.1%). The chain has TRBV29-1 and TRBJ2-3, with 8 bases identical to TRBD2. Trimming took 3 bases from V and 0 from J; bases not matched to a gene: 11. This CDR3 is built from 17 residues. Germline lookup yields CDR1 SQVTM and CDR2 ANQGSEA. The CDR3 coding sequence is TGCAGCGTTGACGATGCGGGGGGATCTCAAAGCACAGATACGCAGTATTTT. Protein: CSVDDAGGSQSTDTQYF.

The chain uses TRBV10-3 and TRBJ1-6, with D possibly being TRBD1 (5 bases). With 0 bases removed from V and 9 bases from J, the gap between germline ends came to 21 bases. The CDR3 has 18 amino acids. Germline-derived CDR1 and CDR2 are ENHRY and SYGVKD. The CDR3 bases are TGTGCCATCAGTGAGTCGAAGAAGGGGCGCCGGGGATCTTCACCCCTCCACTTT. This gives the protein CAISESKKGRRGSSPLHF.

The chain links TRBV6-1 to TRBJ1-2; D call uncertain. This CDR3 comprises 11 residues. The V and J ends lost 2 bases and 8 bases respectively, with 6 bases between them. From germline, CDR1 is MNHNS and CDR2 SASEGT. The CDR3, as DNA: TGTGCCAGCAGTGAATTGTGGGGCTACACCTTC. This sequence encodes CASSELWGYTF.

The genes are TRBV14 and TRBJ2-1; D is perhaps TRBD2 (6 bases). Per the germline V gene, CDR1 is SGHDN and CDR2 is FVKESK. With 1 base removed from V and 4 bases from J, the gap between germline ends came to 14 bases. CDR3 length: 16 amino acids. The CDR3 nucleotides read TGTGCCAGCAGCCAAGTCGGTAGCGGATCATACAATGAGCAGTTCTTC. This encodes CASSQVGSGSYNEQFF.

The chain couples TRBV6-1 to TRBJ1-5; D unclear. The CDR3 extends over 12 amino acids. The germline V gene has CDR1 MNHNS and CDR2 SASEGT. Trimming pared 6 bases from V and 3 bases from J, leaving 6 bases between. The CDR3 nucleotides are TGTGCCAGCAGGGACCCCAATCAGCCCCAGCATTTT. It is translated as CASRDPNQPQHF.

The V call is TRBV9, the J call TRBJ2-7, with TRBD1 matching 10 bases. Germline V gene sequence: CDR1 SGDLS, CDR2 YYNGEE. V was pared by 3 bases and J by 6 bases, with 6 bases of the junction left unmatched. The CDR3 extends over 14 amino acids. CDR3 amino acids: CASSAGTGDLEQYF. The CDR3 region has the DNA TGTGCCAGCAGCGCCGGGACAGGGGATCTCGAGCAGTACTTC.

The gene calls are TRBV7-8 and TRBJ2-2; perhaps TRBD2 as D (6 bases). V lost 6 bases and J lost 0, with 14 bases in between. In germline, CDR1 is SGHVS, CDR2 FQNEAQ. CDR3 size: 16 residues. CDR3 nucleotides: TGTGCCAGCAGATATATGGGACTGCCGAACACCGGGGAGCTGTTTTTT. Encoded protein: CASRYMGLPNTGELFF. The complete variable domain, with remaining parts taken from reference TRBV7-8 and TRBJ2-2, reads GAGVSQSPRYKVAKRGQDVALRCDPISGHVSLFWYQQALGQGPEFLTYFQNEAQLDKSGLPSDRFFAERPEGSVSTLKIQRTQQEDSAVYLCASRYMGLPNTGELFFGEGSRLTVL.

The rearrangement links TRBV7-2 to TRBJ2-2; 9 nucleotides agree with TRBD2. Germline CDR1 is SGHTA and CDR2 is FQGNSA. Unmatched junction bases numbered 4, after V lost 0 bases and J lost 8 bases. The CDR3 is 15 amino acids. CDR3 DNA: TGTGCCAGCAGCTTAGCTGCGGGGGGGCTTGGGGAGCTGTTTTTT. This sequence encodes CASSLAAGGLGELFF.

Concerning this clone: A read error may produce the germline difference seen at one junction end. The chain links TRBV5-4 to TRBJ1-3, with TRBD1 matching over 8 bases. The CDR3 consists of 13 residues. Germline loops: CDR1 SGHNT, CDR2 YYREEE (reference sequence). CDR3 sequence reads: CASSLAGGASRIF. The CDR3 nucleotides are TGTGCCAGCAGCTTGGCAGGGGGCGCTTCCCGGATTTTT.

This clone is a singleton in its sample. This chain's CDR3 is CASSSLGRGGSTDTQYF. In DNA form, the CDR3 reads TGTGCCAGCAGCTCCCTTGGTCGGGGGGGGAGCACAGATACGCAGTATTTT. The V call is TRBV7-2, the J call TRBJ2-3; 8 bases line up with TRBD2. Germline V lookup: CDR1 SGHTA, CDR2 FQGNSA. The CDR3 loop spans 17 amino acids. V lost 4 bases and J lost 0; bases outside the gene matches: 9. The whole variable domain, filled in from reference TRBV7-2 and TRBJ2-3, reads GAGVSQSPSNKVTEKGKDVELRCDPISGHTALYWYRQSLGQGLEFLIYFQGNSAPDKSGLPSDRFSAERTGGSVSTLTIQRTQQEDSAVYLCASSSLGRGGSTDTQYFGPGTRLTVL.

This chain connects TRBV30 to TRBJ1-1; unclear D gene. CDR3 length: 12 residues. In germline, CDR1 is GTSNPN, CDR2 SVGIG (reference sequence). Trimming removed 0 bases at V and 5 bases at J, with 7 bases between. The CDR3 here is CAWSVGRTEAFF. CDR3 DNA: TGTGCCTGGAGTGTGGGTCGGACTGAAGCTTTCTTT.

CDR3 nucleotide sequence: TGTGCCAGCAGCATCCGGGGGGCCGGGGAGACCCAGTACTTC. Protein sequence: CASSIRGAGETQYF. The chain joins TRBV4-2 to TRBJ2-5, with D perhaps matching TRBD2 (7 bases). This CDR3 contains 14 residues. Deletions cut 5 bases from V and 5 bases from J, with 15 bases between. Per the germline V gene, CDR1 is LGHNA and CDR2 is YNFKEQ.

The V call is TRBV11-2, the J call TRBJ2-7, with D possibly being TRBD1 (6 bases). CDR1 is SGHAT and CDR2 is FQNNGV in the germline V gene. Trimming removed 6 bases at V and 0 bases at J, with 15 bases between. This CDR3 region has 15 residues. For the CDR3, the DNA is TGTGCCAGCAGGAGGCCAGGGGCGAACTCCTACGAGCAGTACTTC. It encodes CASRRPGANSYEQYF. Full variable domain (outside the CDR3, taken from reference TRBV11-2 and TRBJ2-7): EAGVAQSPRYKIIEKRQSVAFWCNPISGHATLYWYQQILGQGPKLLIQFQNNGVVDDSQLPKDRFSAERLKGVDSTLKIQPAKLEDSAVYLCASRRPGANSYEQYFGPGTRLTVT.

The J gene is TRBJ1-1, the V gene TRBV7-6; D possibly corresponds to TRBD1 (6 bases). The V gene lost 0 bases and the J gene lost 1 base, with 9 bases spanning the gap. The CDR3 has 15 residues. CDR1 and CDR2 (germline): SGHVS, FNYEAQ. The CDR3 loop reads CASSLAGQKNTEAFF. The CDR3 DNA reads TGTGCCAGCAGCTTAGCAGGACAGAAGAACACTGAAGCTTTCTTT.

V is TRBV5-4 and J is TRBJ2-2; D remains ambiguous. The length of the CDR3 is 12 residues. Germline CDR1 and CDR2: SGHNT and YYREEE (reference sequence). V lost 4 bases to trimming and J lost 3 bases, with 4 bases between them. CDR3: CASSRYTGELFF. The CDR3 DNA is TGTGCCAGCAGCCGATACACCGGGGAGCTGTTTTTT.